The clone carrying this TCR beta chain was found a few times. A second roughly 7 to 11 cycle PCR used barcoded and J-beta primers. Each of the cDNA molecules was tagged by a template-switch adaptor with 12 random nucleotides. TCRdb re-derived calls from the 5' RACE reads in MiXCR, one entry per CDR3 protein. The table lists about 780,000 distinct CDR3 sequences, roughly 46% of them singletons. The sample originates from a study of blood T cells in healthy people across ages. Per the germline V gene, CDR1 is MDHEN and CDR2 is SYDVKM. The germline V and J ends were trimmed by 6 bases and 6 bases, with 21 bases remaining between them. The CDR3 loop spans 15 amino acids.

This chain connects TRBV28 to TRBJ2-7, with D tentatively TRBD1 (6 bases). Material: blood. The sequence was collected from a man aged 80 or over in good health. CDR3 DNA: TGTGCCAGCAGATCGTATGGGGCAGGGGAAGGCGAGCAGTACTTC. It translates to CASRSYGAGEGEQYF.